This TCR beta chain was recovered during a study of cytomegalovirus exposure and HLA in healthy donors. With 60 Vbeta and 13 Jbeta primers, the PCR was carried out. TCRdb's table, derived via immunoSEQ multiplex PCR, lists solely in-frame clones and lacks some. Of approximately 120,000 clones detected, more than 75% appear once; the ten largest clones hold around 3.6%. CDR3 length equals 18 residues. CDR1 and CDR2 (germline): PRHDT, FYEKMQ (reference sequence). Trimming took 0 bases from V and 1 from J; bases not matched to a gene: 9. Remarks on this clone: Its specificity is not known.

Study conclusions and caveats: Cytomegalovirus status was reportedly diagnosed by the classifier with high specificity and sensitivity. Some segments of the V type, notably TRBV6-2 and TRBV6-3, were excluded as indistinguishable. Cytomegalovirus-associated status was assigned to some 180 TCR beta chains. A later analysis linked 15,000 to 20,000 TCR beta sequences to HLA alleles at 0.05 false discovery rate.

The chain combines TRBV13 with TRBJ2-4; 7 bases line up with TRBD1. The sequence came from a man aged 35 to 55 in good health and CMV-seronegative. The specimen sequenced was PBMCs. DNA for the CDR3: TGTGCCAGCAGCTTAGGCCTGATGAACAGGGGTGCCAAAAACATTCAGTACTTC. Translated: CASSLGLMNRGAKNIQYF.